Shown below are 6 T cell receptor beta chains from a single sample sequenced in a study of quantifying T cell responses using KT2 cells. Study as a whole: Reverse transcription used primers in the TCR alpha and beta constant regions.

A single-stranded UMI oligo with SP2 sequence was ligated to cDNA 3' ends. First-round PCR used roughly 4 cycles and beta primers RC1.1 and RC1.2 covering TRBC1 and TRBC2. TCRdb recomputed calls from the UMI-ligation and nested PCR reads with MiXCR, one row per CDR3 protein. This sample has just under 50,000 distinct CDR3 sequences, with 9.5% to 13% found just once. The sequenced sample was PBMCs spiked with cells of the T cell clone KT2. The receptor source for this set is a human donor.

This clonotype has at least ten counts. The gene calls are TRBV5-6 and TRBJ2-1, with a tentative D call TRBD1 (6 bases). The CDR3 runs to 16 residues. Germline lookup yields CDR1 SGHDT and CDR2 YYEEEE. V lost 4 bases to trimming and J lost 9 bases, with 23 bases between them. CDR3 amino acids: CASSPSLQGERAEQFF. The DNA for the CDR3 is TGTGCCAGCAGCCCCTCCCTACAGGGCGAACGGGCTGAGCAGTTCTTC.

This clonotype came up a few times. The V gene is TRBV5-5, the J gene TRBJ1-2; D is unclear. CDR3 size: 13 residues. V was shortened by 3 bases and J by 5 bases, with 11 bases between the two germline ends. Germline lookup yields CDR1 SGHKS and CDR2 YYEKEE (reference sequence). The CDR3 is CASSSGESYGYTF. In DNA, the CDR3 is TGTGCCAGCAGCTCCGGGGAATCATATGGCTACACCTTC.

This clonotype was seen ten or more times. The CDR3 nucleotides read TGTGCCAGCAGTTTCGCGCTGTACAATGAGCAGTTCTTC. This encodes CASSFALYNEQFF. This chain connects TRBV27 to TRBJ2-1; D is ambiguous. The CDR3 runs 13 residues. Per germline, CDR1 MNHEY and CDR2 SMNVEV (reference sequence). Trimming stripped 3 bases from V and 4 bases from J, with 7 bases between.

This clonotype has a handful of counts. This sequence joins TRBV6-5 and TRBJ1-2; D gene ambiguous. CDR1 and CDR2 (germline): MNHEY, SVGAGI. V was trimmed by 3 bases and J by 5 bases, leaving 10 bases between them. CDR3 length: 13 residues. The CDR3 DNA reads TGTGCCAGCAGTTATTACAGATCTTATGGCTACACCTTC. Translated: CASSYYRSYGYTF.

In its sample, this clonotype was seen a few times. The chain employs TRBV6-5 and TRBJ1-4; D possibly corresponds to TRBD1 (5 bases). Germline lookup yields CDR1 MNHEY and CDR2 SVGAGI. The CDR3 spans 15 residues. Trimming took 6 bases from V and 8 from J, leaving 19 bases between them. The CDR3 sequence: CASRTTGQPREKLFF. The DNA of the CDR3 is TGTGCCAGCAGGACAACAGGCCAGCCGCGGGAAAAACTGTTTTTT.

In its sample, this clonotype was seen a few times. This chain links TRBV12-3 or TRBV12-4 with TRBJ2-2, with D perhaps assigned TRBD1 or TRBD2 (5 bases each). V lost 7 bases, J lost 0 bases, and 12 bases lay in between. The CDR3 extends over 15 amino acids. CDR3 nucleotides: TGTGCCAGCACCTGGGGGTATCCGAACACCGGGGAGCTGTTTTTT. Translating gives CASTWGYPNTGELFF.